Listed here are 19 T cell receptor beta chains from one sample, sequenced in a study of CD4+ T cells in melanoma. Clones were read by immunoSEQ multiplex PCR, and TCRdb kept only the in-frame ones, dropping some. The sample records about 4,200 clones, around 68% being singletons. Specimen: cells from a culture (not recorded whether cultured in vitro). These receptors came from a human donor with melanoma.

The chain employs TRBV7-3 and TRBJ1-1; TRBD1 matches 8 bases. CDR1 is SGHTA and CDR2 is FQGTGA in the germline V gene. There are 15 residues in the CDR3. V trimming: 5 bases; J trimming: 3 bases; junction bases outside the gene matches: 8. The CDR3 bases are TGTGCCAGCAGCCCTGACAGGGGAGGGGACACTGAAGCTTTCTTT. It is translated as CASSPDRGGDTEAFF.

V gene TRBV4-1 combines with J gene TRBJ1-1, with D maybe TRBD1 (6 bases). CDR1 and CDR2 (germline): MGHRA, YSYEKL. V lost 0 bases, J lost 0 bases, and 8 bases lay in between. The CDR3 is 15 amino acids. The CDR3 spells CASSQERGLNTEAFF. The CDR3 nucleotides read TGCGCCAGCAGCCAAGAGAGGGGGTTGAACACTGAAGCTTTCTTT.

The V and J genes are TRBV7-9 and TRBJ1-1, with D tentatively TRBD1 (5 bases). The CDR3 has 13 amino acids. CDR1 is SEHNR and CDR2 is FQNEAQ in the germline V gene (reference sequence). V lost 0 bases to trimming and J lost 11 bases, with 13 bases between them. The CDR3 sequence is CASSLAGSEGAFF. CDR3 nucleotide sequence: TGTGCCAGCAGCTTAGCTGGCAGCGAGGGGGCTTTCTTT. The whole variable domain, filled in from reference TRBV7-9 and TRBJ1-1, reads DTGVSQNPRHKITKRGQNVTFRCDPISEHNRLYWYRQTLGQGPEFLTYFQNEAQLEKSRLLSDRFSAERPKGSFSTLEIQRTEQGDSAMYLCASSLAGSEGAFFGQGTRLTVV.

The CDR3 here is CASSARGRNTGELFF. Here the CDR3 DNA reads TGTGCCAGCAGCGCCAGGGGGAGAAACACCGGGGAGCTGTTTTTT. The rearrangement joins TRBV2 to TRBJ2-2; TRBD1 matches at 7 bases. Germline V gene lookup returns CDR1 SNHLY and CDR2 FYNNEI. V gave up 6 bases and J gave up 2 bases; unmatched junction bases: 6. The CDR3 is made up of 15 amino acids.

The CDR3 spells CASSPGPSINIQYF. The CDR3 coding sequence is TGTGCCAGCAGCCCCGGGCCCTCCATCAACATTCAGTACTTC. The chain combines TRBV11-2 with TRBJ2-4; D ambiguous. Germline lookup yields CDR1 SGHAT and CDR2 FQNNGV. The CDR3 is 14 residues long. The V and J ends lost 5 bases and 7 bases respectively, with 15 bases between them. Together with reference TRBV11-2 and TRBJ2-4, the CDR3 gives the full variable domain: EAGVAQSPRYKIIEKRQSVAFWCNPISGHATLYWYQQILGQGPKLLIQFQNNGVVDDSQLPKDRFSAERLKGVDSTLKIQPAKLEDSAVYLCASSPGPSINIQYFGAGTRLSVL.

The chain uses TRBV11-2 and TRBJ2-1; no definite D call. Germline values: CDR1 SGHAT, CDR2 FQNNGV. The CDR3 extends over 13 amino acids. Trimming pared 3 bases from V and 7 bases from J, leaving 10 bases between. The CDR3 coding sequence is TGTGCCAGCAGCTTTGCTGGGCTTAATGAGCAGTTCTTC. Protein sequence: CASSFAGLNEQFF.

The V gene is TRBV12-3 or TRBV12-4, the J gene TRBJ2-1, with D hard to call. The CDR3 runs 12 residues. Trimming removed 6 bases from V and 6 bases from J, with 9 bases in between. CDR3 sequence (DNA): TGTGCCAGCAGCCCGACGGGCAATGAGCAGTTCTTC. Translation gives CASSPTGNEQFF.

This chain uses TRBV3-1 (or the pseudogene TRBV3-2) with TRBJ2-5; TRBD2 agrees at 11 bases. With V trimmed by 2 bases and J by 5 bases, 4 bases remained unmatched. The CDR3 is 15 residues long. Germline CDR1 reads LGHDT; CDR2 reads YNNKEL (reference sequence). The CDR3 coding sequence is TGTGCCAGCAGCCAATCTAGCGGGGGGTGGGAGACCCAGTACTTC. Amino acid sequence: CASSQSSGGWETQYF.

By sample fraction, this clone is medium-sized. This chain joins TRBV5-5 and TRBJ1-1; D gene unclear. V lost 5 bases and J 5 bases, leaving 7 bases between the germline ends. CDR3 length equals 11 residues. The germline gives CDR1 SGHKS, CDR2 YYEKEE (reference sequence). CDR3 sequence (DNA): TGTGCCAGCAGATGGGGAACTGAAGCTTTCTTT. Amino acids: CASRWGTEAFF.

The chain uses TRBV6-2 or TRBV6-3 and TRBJ1-1, with D uncertain. V was cut by 4 bases and J by 2 bases, with 23 bases left in between. This CDR3 has 18 amino acids. CDR1 and CDR2 from the germline V gene are MNHEY and SVGEGT. CDR3 DNA: TGTGCCAGCAGTTTCTTCCACTCCGTCTCACTACATAACACTGAAGCTTTCTTT. Residues: CASSFFHSVSLHNTEAFF.

A single count supports this clone. The chain has TRBV6-2 or TRBV6-3 and TRBJ2-2, with 12 positions matching TRBD2. This CDR3 has 17 amino acids. Trimming took 6 bases from V and 3 from J; bases not matched to a gene: 8. In germline, CDR1 is MNHEY, CDR2 SVGEGT. Here the CDR3 reads CASRPHTSGGYTGELFF. The DNA of the CDR3 is TGTGCCAGCAGGCCTCACACTAGCGGGGGGTACACCGGGGAGCTGTTTTTT.

This clone turned up a few times. CDR3 DNA sequence: TGTGCCAGCAGTCTGGGGGGTGCAACTAATGAAAAACTGTTTTTT. This sequence encodes CASSLGGATNEKLFF. The V call is TRBV28, the J call TRBJ1-4; D may be TRBD1 (5 bases). The CDR3 has 15 amino acids. V shed 5 bases and J shed 0 bases, with 10 bases lying between them. The V gene's germline CDR1 is MDHEN and CDR2 SYDVKM.

V and J are TRBV6-1 and TRBJ2-5; no definite D call. Germline assignment: CDR1 MNHNS and CDR2 SASEGT. This CDR3 has 11 amino acids. Trimming removed 3 bases at V and 5 bases at J, with 4 bases between. CDR3 region: CASSDRETQYF. Written as DNA, the CDR3 is TGTGCCAGCAGTGACAGGGAGACCCAGTACTTC.

This chain links TRBV6-2 or TRBV6-3 with TRBJ2-3; D perhaps matches TRBD2 (5 bases). Germline CDR1 MNHEY, CDR2 SVGEGT. The V and J ends lost 4 bases and 4 bases respectively, with 18 bases between them. The CDR3 totals 16 residues. The CDR3 coding sequence is TGTGCCAGCAGTTCTGTTCGTCGGCTAGCCCCAGATACGCAGTATTTT. It yields the protein CASSSVRRLAPDTQYF.

This clone was seen only once. The chain carries TRBV29-1 and TRBJ1-4, with D uncertain. V was clipped by 0 bases and J by 10 bases, with 12 bases between them. The CDR3 contains 13 residues. Germline V CDR1 and CDR2: SQVTM, ANQGSEA. CDR3 protein: CSVEESLSGKLFF. DNA for the CDR3: TGCAGCGTTGAAGAATCCCTCTCGGGAAAACTGTTTTTT.

A few counts support this clone. J is TRBJ1-1 and V is TRBV7-8; D may be TRBD1 (5 bases). V was trimmed by 5 bases and J by 1 base, leaving 11 bases between them. Germline lookup yields CDR1 SGHVS and CDR2 FQNEAQ. The CDR3 runs 14 residues. CDR3 protein: CASSAGTANTEAFF. The CDR3, as DNA: TGTGCCAGCAGCGCGGGGACGGCGAACACTGAAGCTTTCTTT.

A note on this clone: One end of the junction varies from germline; a read error may be responsible. The chain couples TRBV28 to TRBJ2-7, with D possibly being TRBD1 or TRBD2 (5 bases each). In germline, CDR1 is MDHEN, CDR2 SYDVKM. The CDR3 runs 11 residues. Here the CDR3 DNA reads TGTGCCAGCAGTTTAGGTAATGAGGGGCACTTC. Translation gives CASSLGNEGHF.

The chain couples TRBV5-5 to TRBJ2-1; D gene unclear. Germline V lookup: CDR1 SGHKS, CDR2 YYEKEE (reference sequence). The CDR3 totals 14 residues. Trimming took off 1 base at V and 5 bases at J, with 10 bases between the two ends. CDR3 sequence reads: CASSLPGNDNEQFF. CDR3 sequence (DNA): TGTGCCAGCAGCTTGCCCGGTAACGACAATGAGCAGTTCTTC. Combining the CDR3 with reference TRBV5-5 and TRBJ2-1 gives the whole variable domain DAGVTQSPTHLIKTRGQQVTLRCSPISGHKSVSWYQQVLGQGPQFIFQYYEKEERGRGNFPDRFSARQFPNYSSELNVNALLLGDSALYLCASSLPGNDNEQFFGPGTRLTVL.

This clone was counted between two and nine times. The rearrangement uses TRBV6-5 and TRBJ2-7; 9 bases match TRBD1. Germline V gene sequence: CDR1 MNHEY, CDR2 SVGAGI. J gave up 1 base and V 6 bases, and 7 bases lay outside the gene matches. This CDR3 is 15 amino acids long. CDR3 loop: CASRRSGTGSYEQYF. The CDR3 nucleotides are TGTGCCAGCAGGAGGTCCGGGACAGGGTCCTACGAGCAGTACTTC.